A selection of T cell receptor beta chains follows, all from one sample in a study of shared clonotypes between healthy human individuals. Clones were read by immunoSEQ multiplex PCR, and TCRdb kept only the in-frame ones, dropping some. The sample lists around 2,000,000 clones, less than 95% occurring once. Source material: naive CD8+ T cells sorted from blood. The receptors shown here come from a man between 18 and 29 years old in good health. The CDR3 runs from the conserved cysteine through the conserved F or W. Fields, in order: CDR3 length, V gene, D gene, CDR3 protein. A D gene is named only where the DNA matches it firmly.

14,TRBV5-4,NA,CASTAGWGEETQYF
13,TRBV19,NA,CASSPGPQNEQFF
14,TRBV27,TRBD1,CASSPGQGAYEQYF
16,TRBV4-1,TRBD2,CASSQAVGLANYEQYF
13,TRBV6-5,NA,CASSFADIQPQHF
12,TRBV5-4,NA,CASSLNSYEQYF
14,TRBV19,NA,CASSIRALSYEQYF
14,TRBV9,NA,CASSVGTENYEQYF
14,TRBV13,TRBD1,CASSPGTGVSPLHF
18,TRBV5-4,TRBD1,CASSQSQGDSSGANVLTF
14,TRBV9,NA,CASSPALAVGGQTF
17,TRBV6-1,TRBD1,CASSVQTGIPSDTEAFF
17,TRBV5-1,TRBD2,CASSYGLAGSSYNEQFF
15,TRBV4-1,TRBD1,CASSQADRAGDEQYF
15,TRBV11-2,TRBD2,CASSFGLAGDNEQFF
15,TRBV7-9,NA,CASSPPQVSGNTIYF
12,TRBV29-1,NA,CSVERQVGGYTF
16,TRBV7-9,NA,CASSEVGSGRGTEAFF
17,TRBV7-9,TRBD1,CASSSSDRDRVIDTQYF
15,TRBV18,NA,CASSPPLGKSSPLHF
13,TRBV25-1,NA,CASSEKGQETQYF
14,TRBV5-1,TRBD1,CASFPGQGTDTQYF
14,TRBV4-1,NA,CASSQETGSTEAFF
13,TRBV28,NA,CASSLGGGVPLHF
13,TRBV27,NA,CASSLYYQETQYF
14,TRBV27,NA,CASSLVGSSYEQYF
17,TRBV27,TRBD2,CASSVELAGATYNEQFF
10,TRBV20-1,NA,CSASPYGYTF
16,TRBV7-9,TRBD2,CASSLALAGEADTQYF
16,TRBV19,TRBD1,CASRTGTAHTGNTIYF
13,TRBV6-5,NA,CASSSFSNYEQYF
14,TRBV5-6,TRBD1,CASSPGQFQETQYF
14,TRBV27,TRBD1,CASSGDRGNQPQHF
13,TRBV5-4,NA,CASSWADVGGYTF
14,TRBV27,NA,CASSLWGPNSPLHF
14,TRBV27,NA,CASSLDGDTDTQYF
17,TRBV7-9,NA,CASGSPSRPATNEKLFF
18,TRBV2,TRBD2,CASRMTSGGGYSTDTQYF
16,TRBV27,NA,CASSLLVPRQTDTQYF
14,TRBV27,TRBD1,CASSLTGGNTEAFF
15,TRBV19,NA,CASSIQGFGNTEAFF
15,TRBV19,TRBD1,CASSIGTGFSYEQYF
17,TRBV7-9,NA,CASSSLGDSYPNYGYTF
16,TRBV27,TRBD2,CASSPMAGVGNNEQFF
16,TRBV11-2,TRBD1,CASSLGLRGFNSPLHF
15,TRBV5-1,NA,CASSLSRGQGTEAFF
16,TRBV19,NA,CASSIGISAGRYEQYF
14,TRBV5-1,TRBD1,CASSWDSGTYEQYF
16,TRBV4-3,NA,CASSQGPQGPTYEQYF